The present T cell receptor beta chain was sequenced within a study of neoadjuvant anti-PD-1 for oral cavity cancer. Clones were read by immunoSEQ multiplex PCR, and TCRdb kept only the in-frame ones, dropping some. The sample gives over 60,000 clones, roughly nine tenths of which show up once; around 2.6% is in the top ten. The germline CDR1 and CDR2 sequences are SGHDT and YYEEEE. The CDR3 length is 14 residues. V was shortened by 3 bases and J by 3 bases, with 10 bases between the two germline ends. Noted time point: after neoadjuvant nivolumab, at surgical resection. The patients had HPV-negative, locally advanced oral cavity squamous cell carcinoma.

This sequence was found in a person aged 40 to 85 with oral cavity squamous cell carcinoma. The chain has TRBV5-6 and TRBJ2-1; D perhaps matches TRBD1 (6 bases). The sample in question was PBMCs, obtained after nivolumab (anti-PD-1) treatment. The CDR3 loop reads CASSWGTIYNEQFF. DNA for the CDR3: TGTGCCAGCAGCTGGGGGACAATCTACAATGAGCAGTTCTTC.